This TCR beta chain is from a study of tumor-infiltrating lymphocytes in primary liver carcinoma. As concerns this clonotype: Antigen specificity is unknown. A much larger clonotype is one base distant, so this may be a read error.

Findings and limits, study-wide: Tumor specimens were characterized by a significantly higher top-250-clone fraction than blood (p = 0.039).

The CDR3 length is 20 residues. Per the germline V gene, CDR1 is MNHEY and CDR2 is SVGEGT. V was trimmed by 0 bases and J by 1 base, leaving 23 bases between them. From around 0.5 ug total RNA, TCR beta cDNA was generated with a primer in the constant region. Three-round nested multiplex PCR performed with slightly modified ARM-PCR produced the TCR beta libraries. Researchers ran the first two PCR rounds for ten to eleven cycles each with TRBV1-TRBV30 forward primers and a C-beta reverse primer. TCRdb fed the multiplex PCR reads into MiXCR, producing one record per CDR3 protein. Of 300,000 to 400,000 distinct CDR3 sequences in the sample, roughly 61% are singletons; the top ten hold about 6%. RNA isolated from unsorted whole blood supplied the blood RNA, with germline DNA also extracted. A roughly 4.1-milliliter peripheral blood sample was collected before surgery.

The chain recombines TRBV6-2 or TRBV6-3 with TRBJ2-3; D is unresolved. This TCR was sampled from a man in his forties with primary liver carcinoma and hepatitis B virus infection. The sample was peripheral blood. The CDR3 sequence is CASSYSSTEGRGEGTDTQYF. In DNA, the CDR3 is TGTGCCAGCAGTTACTCGAGTACGGAAGGGCGTGGAGAGGGCACAGATACGCAGTATTTT.